This T cell receptor (beta chain) is from a study of blood T cell repertoires in COVID-19. Overall study context: The origin of the acute and convalescent COVID-19 samples was the United States, Italy and Spain. Sample material is recorded as cDNA or gDNA derived from T cells, B-cell-depleted T cells, or PBMCs.

Source study methods: Using reference gene primer amplification, nucleated cell counts were estimated. Only in-frame clones appear in the TCRdb table, and some are missing; sequencing was by immunoSEQ multiplex PCR. V and J calls and clone size come straight from that table; D and trimming were deduced from the DNA. The repertoire has a few hundred thousand clones, about 88% of them found once; the top ten carry around 3.6%. CDR1 MGHRA and CDR2 YSYEKL come from the germline V gene. Trimming removed 7 bases from V and 5 bases from J, with 18 bases in between. CDR3 length: 14 residues. The origin of this receptor is a man aged 18-30 years with active or convalescent COVID-19. The sample taken for sequencing was peripheral blood. This chain uses TRBV4-1 with TRBJ2-7, with D unresolved. In DNA form, the CDR3 reads TGCGCCAGCAACCCCCCCCCTGTCTGCGACGAGCAGTACTTC. Protein product: CASNPPPVCDEQYF.